These 22 T cell receptor beta chains came from one sample sequenced in a study of CD8 T cells in Susac syndrome. With random hexamers, reverse transcription was performed on about 0.5 to 1 ug of RNA. TCRdb ran MiXCR on the immunoSEQ multiplex PCR reads and lists one entry per CDR3 protein. The table lists roughly 140,000 distinct CDR3 sequences, 90% to 95% of them singletons. The sequencing input was CD4+ T cells from PBMCs. These receptors all come from a human donor with Susac syndrome.

This clonotype appeared once. V and J are TRBV27 and TRBJ1-1; D gene ambiguous. The V end lost 5 bases, the J end lost 6 bases, and 19 bases lay between the germline ends. This CDR3 spans 15 amino acids. Germline V gives CDR1 MNHEY, CDR2 SMNVEV (reference sequence). The CDR3 loop is CASSPQGRGWSEAFF. In DNA, the CDR3 is TGTGCCAGCAGTCCCCAAGGACGGGGATGGTCTGAAGCTTTCTTT.

This rearrangement joins TRBV2 to TRBJ2-5, with D perhaps TRBD2 (6 bases). CDR3 length equals 14 residues. V shed 7 bases and J shed 5 bases, with 17 bases lying between them. Germline V gene sequence: CDR1 SNHLY, CDR2 FYNNEI. CDR3 amino acids: CASTRGLTAETQYF. The CDR3 DNA sequence: TGTGCCAGCACTCGGGGACTCACTGCTGAGACCCAGTACTTC.

V usage is TRBV29-1 and J usage is TRBJ2-7; 11 bases are shared with TRBD1. The CDR3 is made up of 15 amino acids. Trimming at V came to 3 bases and at J to 3 bases, leaving 7 bases not matched to a gene. CDR1 is SQVTM and CDR2 is ANQGSEA in the germline V gene. The DNA of the CDR3 is TGCAGCGTTGATTCTTCCGGGACAGGGGGCTACGAGCAGTACTTC. The encoded protein is CSVDSSGTGGYEQYF.

The chain couples TRBV20-1 to TRBJ2-3; D is uncertain. The length of the CDR3 is 11 residues. Trimming left V 7 bases short and J 1 base short, with 6 bases between. Germline V lookup: CDR1 DFQATT, CDR2 SNEGSKA (reference sequence). CDR3 in amino acids: CSGERTDTQYF. The CDR3 DNA reads TGCAGTGGGGAACGCACAGATACGCAGTATTTT.

This chain connects TRBV7-3 to TRBJ1-6, with a possible D match to TRBD1 (5 bases). The V end was cut by 0 bases, the J end by 7 bases, with 7 bases between. The CDR3 runs to 14 residues. Per germline, CDR1 SGHTA and CDR2 FQGTGA. The CDR3 DNA is TGTGCCAGCAGCTTAACCCCAGGGAATTCACCCCTCCACTTT. Translated: CASSLTPGNSPLHF.

V is TRBV19 and J is TRBJ2-1; 9 bases fit TRBD1. The length of the CDR3 is 15 residues. With V trimmed by 7 bases and J by 3 bases, 7 bases remained unmatched. Per the germline V gene, CDR1 is LNHDA and CDR2 is SQIVND (reference sequence). In DNA form, the CDR3 reads TGTGCCAGTACCTCCGGGACAGGGCGCTACAATGAGCAGTTCTTC. It is translated as CASTSGTGRYNEQFF.

The J gene is TRBJ2-5, the V gene TRBV7-2, with 8 bases that match TRBD2. The CDR3 is 13 amino acids. Germline V CDR1 and CDR2: SGHTA, FQGNSA. The V gene end was trimmed by 3 bases and the J gene end by 3 bases; junction bases not matched to a gene: 0. CDR3 nucleotide sequence: TGTGCCAGCAGCTTTAGCGGGGAAGAGACCCAGTACTTC. Residues: CASSFSGEETQYF.

The chain employs TRBV11-2 and TRBJ2-5; TRBD2 agrees at 10 bases. The CDR3 runs to 15 residues. Germline loops: CDR1 SGHAT, CDR2 FQNNGV. The V and J ends lost 5 bases and 4 bases, in that order; junction bases with no gene match: 7. This chain's CDR3 is CASSDSGGAGETQYF. CDR3 DNA sequence: TGTGCCAGCAGCGACAGCGGGGGGGCCGGAGAGACCCAGTACTTC. The full variable domain, with the rest looked up from reference TRBV11-2 and TRBJ2-5, is EAGVAQSPRYKIIEKRQSVAFWCNPISGHATLYWYQQILGQGPKLLIQFQNNGVVDDSQLPKDRFSAERLKGVDSTLKIQPAKLEDSAVYLCASSDSGGAGETQYFGPGTRLLVL.

The V and J genes are TRBV20-1 and TRBJ2-5; 7 bases are shared with TRBD1. Losses at the gene ends were 0 bases for V and 5 bases for J; bases not matched to a gene: 6. This CDR3 spans 14 amino acids. Germline CDR1 DFQATT, CDR2 SNEGSKA (reference sequence). CDR3 sequence: CSARDYRRGETQYF. CDR3 sequence (DNA): TGCAGTGCTAGAGATTATCGCAGGGGGGAGACCCAGTACTTC.

This clonotype came up once. V usage is TRBV7-3 and J usage is TRBJ2-1; perhaps TRBD1 as D (6 bases). The CDR3 loop spans 13 amino acids. The germline V and J ends were trimmed by 6 bases and 7 bases, with 13 bases remaining between them. From germline, CDR1 is SGHTA and CDR2 FQGTGA. The CDR3 sequence: CASSSYRANEQFF. Written as DNA, the CDR3 is TGTGCCAGCAGTTCCTACAGGGCTAATGAGCAGTTCTTC.

This chain joins TRBV20-1 and TRBJ2-2, with D hard to call. Trimming left V 4 bases short and J 3 bases short, with 12 bases between. The CDR3 has 14 residues. Germline loops: CDR1 DFQATT, CDR2 SNEGSKA (reference sequence). CDR3 region: CSATSKPYTGELFF. CDR3 in DNA: TGCAGTGCTACTTCAAAGCCGTACACCGGGGAGCTGTTTTTT.

The rearrangement links TRBV6-5 to TRBJ1-1; D is unclear. V was trimmed by 0 bases and J by 5 bases, leaving 7 bases between them. The germline V gene has CDR1 MNHEY and CDR2 SVGAGI. This CDR3 contains 13 residues. The CDR3 protein is CASSYSRQTEAFF. CDR3 in DNA: TGTGCCAGCAGTTACTCGCGGCAGACTGAAGCTTTCTTT.

The V and J genes are TRBV7-2 and TRBJ2-1; TRBD2 aligns across 7 bases. V was clipped by 5 bases and J by 1 base; unmatched bases: 8. The germline V gene has CDR1 SGHTA and CDR2 FQGNSA. The CDR3 covers 16 residues. The CDR3 DNA follows: TGTGCCAGCAGCCCCTGGGGGGGTGGGTCCTACAATGAGCAGTTCTTC. Translated: CASSPWGGGSYNEQFF.

The J gene is TRBJ1-6, the V gene TRBV20-1; possible D gene TRBD1, 5 bases. The length of the CDR3 is 15 residues. Germline CDR1 reads DFQATT; CDR2 reads SNEGSKA (reference sequence). V lost 0 bases to trimming and J lost 0 bases, with 6 bases between them. This CDR3 is CSARDDSSYNSPLHF. The CDR3 nucleotides are TGCAGTGCTAGAGATGACAGCTCCTATAATTCACCCCTCCACTTT.

The chain combines TRBV3-1 with TRBJ1-2; tentative D call: TRBD1 (6 bases). The CDR3 contains 14 residues. Germline V gives CDR1 LGHDT, CDR2 YNNKEL (reference sequence). V dropped 3 bases and J dropped 6 bases, with 14 bases sitting between them. Here the CDR3 reads CASSHPGQGNGYTF. The DNA for the CDR3 is TGTGCCAGCAGCCATCCCGGTCAGGGGAATGGCTACACCTTC.

This clonotype was seen a single time. The CDR3 DNA follows: TGTGCCAGCAGCCAAGGGCGGGAGGTCTATGAGCAGTTCTTC. Encoded protein: CASSQGREVYEQFF. The rearrangement links TRBV3-1 to TRBJ2-1; 8 nucleotides match TRBD2. The CDR3 contains 14 residues. Per germline, CDR1 LGHDT and CDR2 YNNKEL (reference sequence). V gave up 1 base and J gave up 8 bases; unmatched junction bases: 4.

The chain employs TRBV19 and TRBJ1-6; 7 bases line up with TRBD1. V shed 3 bases, J shed 10 bases, and the junction held 6 bases outside the gene matches. Germline CDR1 reads LNHDA; CDR2 reads SQIVND (reference sequence). The CDR3 covers 14 residues. CDR3 DNA: TGTGCCAGTAGTATTCAAGGGGGCTACTCACCCCTCCACTTT. Its protein product is CASSIQGGYSPLHF.

The chain has TRBV5-1 and TRBJ2-6; D unclear. V was clipped by 6 bases and J by 0 bases, with 13 bases between them. The CDR3 extends over 16 amino acids. Germline CDR1 is SGHRS and CDR2 is YFSETQ. The CDR3 protein is CASMPGGASGANVLTF. CDR3 DNA sequence: TGCGCCAGCATGCCGGGCGGCGCCTCTGGGGCCAACGTCCTGACTTTC.

This chain joins TRBV20-1 and TRBJ1-5, with D uncertain. The germline gives CDR1 DFQATT, CDR2 SNEGSKA (reference sequence). This CDR3 is 14 amino acids long. Trimming cost V 6 bases and J 4 bases, with 16 bases left between them. For the CDR3, the DNA is TGCAGTGCAAAAAGGACCGTTTCTAATCAGCCCCAGCATTTT. It specifies CSAKRTVSNQPQHF.

The chain is built from TRBV20-1 and TRBJ2-5, with D unclear. This CDR3 comprises 11 residues. In germline, CDR1 is DFQATT, CDR2 SNEGSKA (reference sequence). V was clipped by 6 bases and J by 7 bases, with 12 bases between them. The CDR3 DNA is TGCAGTGCAGAGGACGAATGGACCCAGTACTTC. Its translation: CSAEDEWTQYF.

The V call is TRBV4-1, the J call TRBJ2-1; 7 nucleotides match TRBD1. This CDR3 is 13 amino acids long. V shed 6 bases and J 5 bases; nucleotides not matched to a gene: 4. Germline-derived CDR1 and CDR2 are MGHRA and YSYEKL. The CDR3 nucleotides are TGCGCCAGCAGACGAACAGGGGACAATGAGCAGTTCTTC. Protein sequence: CASRRTGDNEQFF.

The chain combines TRBV3-1 with TRBJ2-5; D possibly matches TRBD1 or TRBD2 (5 bases each). V lost 1 base, J lost 8 bases, and 11 bases lay in between. The CDR3 runs 13 residues. Germline V gene lookup returns CDR1 LGHDT and CDR2 YNNKEL (reference sequence). CDR3 bases: TGTGCCAGCAGCCAAGTATCCGGGGCCACCCAGTACTTC. Translation: CASSQVSGATQYF.